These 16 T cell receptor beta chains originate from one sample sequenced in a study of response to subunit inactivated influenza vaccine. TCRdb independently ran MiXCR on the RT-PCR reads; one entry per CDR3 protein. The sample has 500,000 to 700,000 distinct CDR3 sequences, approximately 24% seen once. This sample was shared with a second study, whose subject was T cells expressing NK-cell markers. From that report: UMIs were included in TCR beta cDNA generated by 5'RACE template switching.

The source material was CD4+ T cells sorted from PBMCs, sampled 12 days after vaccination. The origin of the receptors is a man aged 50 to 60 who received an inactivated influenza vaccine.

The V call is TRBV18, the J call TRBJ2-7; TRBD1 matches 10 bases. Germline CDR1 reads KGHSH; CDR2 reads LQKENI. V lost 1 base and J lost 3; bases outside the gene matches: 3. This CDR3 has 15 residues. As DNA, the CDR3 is TGTGCCAGCTCACCACGGACAGGGGGGAACTACGAGCAGTACTTC. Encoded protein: CASSPRTGGNYEQYF.

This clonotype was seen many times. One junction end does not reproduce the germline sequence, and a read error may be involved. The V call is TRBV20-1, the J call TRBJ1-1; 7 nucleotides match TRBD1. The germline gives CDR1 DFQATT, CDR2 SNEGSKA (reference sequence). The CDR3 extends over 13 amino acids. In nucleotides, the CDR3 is TGCAGTGCAAGAGAGGGGGCGTACACTGAAGCTTTCTTT. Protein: CSAREGAYTEAFF.

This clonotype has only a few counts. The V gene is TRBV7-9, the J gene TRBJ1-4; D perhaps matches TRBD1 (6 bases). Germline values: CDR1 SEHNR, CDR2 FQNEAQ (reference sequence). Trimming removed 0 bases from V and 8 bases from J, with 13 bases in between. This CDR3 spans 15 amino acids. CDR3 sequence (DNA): TGTGCCAGCAGCTTAGCGCGGGGGCTCCAGGAAAAACTGTTTTTT. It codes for CASSLARGLQEKLFF. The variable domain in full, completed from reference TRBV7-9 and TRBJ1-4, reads DTGVSQNPRHKITKRGQNVTFRCDPISEHNRLYWYRQTLGQGPEFLTYFQNEAQLEKSRLLSDRFSAERPKGSFSTLEIQRTEQGDSAMYLCASSLARGLQEKLFFGSGTQLSVL.

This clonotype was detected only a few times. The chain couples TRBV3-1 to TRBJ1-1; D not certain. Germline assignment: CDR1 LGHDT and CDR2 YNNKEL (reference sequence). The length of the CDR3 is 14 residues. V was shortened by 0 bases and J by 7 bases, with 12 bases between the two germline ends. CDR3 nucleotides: TGTGCCAGCAGCCAAGATAGAGTTGGAGGTGAAGCTTTCTTT. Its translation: CASSQDRVGGEAFF.

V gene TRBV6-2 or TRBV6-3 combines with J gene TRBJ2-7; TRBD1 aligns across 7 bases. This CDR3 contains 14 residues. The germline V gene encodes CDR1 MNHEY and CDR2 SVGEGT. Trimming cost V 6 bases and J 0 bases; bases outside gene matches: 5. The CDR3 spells CASRHRDSSYEQYF. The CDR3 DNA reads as TGTGCCAGCAGACACCGGGACAGCTCCTACGAGCAGTACTTC.

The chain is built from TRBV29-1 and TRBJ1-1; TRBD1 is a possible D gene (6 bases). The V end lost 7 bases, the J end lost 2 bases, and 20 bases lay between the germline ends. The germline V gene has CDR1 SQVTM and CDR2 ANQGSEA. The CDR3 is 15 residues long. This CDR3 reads CSAKKTTGSNTEAFF. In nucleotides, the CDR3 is TGCAGCGCTAAAAAGACGACAGGCTCCAACACTGAAGCTTTCTTT.

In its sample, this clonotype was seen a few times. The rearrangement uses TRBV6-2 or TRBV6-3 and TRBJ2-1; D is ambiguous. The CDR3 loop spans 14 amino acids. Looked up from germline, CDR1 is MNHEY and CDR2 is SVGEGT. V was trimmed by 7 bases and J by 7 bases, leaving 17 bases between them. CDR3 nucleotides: TGTGCCAGCAACGAATTTACCCCTAGGAATGAGCAGTTCTTC. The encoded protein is CASNEFTPRNEQFF.

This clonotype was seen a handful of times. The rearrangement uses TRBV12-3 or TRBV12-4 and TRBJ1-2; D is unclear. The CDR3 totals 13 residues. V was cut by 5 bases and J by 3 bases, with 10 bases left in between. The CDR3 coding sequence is TGTGCCAGCAGTAAAGGTGTCCACTATGGCTACACCTTC. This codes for CASSKGVHYGYTF.

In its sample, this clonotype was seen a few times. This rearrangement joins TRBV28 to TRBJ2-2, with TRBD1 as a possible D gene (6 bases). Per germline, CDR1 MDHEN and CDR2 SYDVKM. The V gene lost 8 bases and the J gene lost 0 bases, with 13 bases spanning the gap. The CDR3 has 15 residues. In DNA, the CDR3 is TGTGCCAGCGTACCGGGGACAACGAACACCGGGGAGCTGTTTTTT. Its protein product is CASVPGTTNTGELFF.

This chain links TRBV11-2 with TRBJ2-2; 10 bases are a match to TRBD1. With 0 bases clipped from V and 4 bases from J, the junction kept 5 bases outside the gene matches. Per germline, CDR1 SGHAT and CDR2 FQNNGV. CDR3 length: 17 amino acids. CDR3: CASSLDRTGGSTGELFF. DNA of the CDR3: TGTGCCAGCAGCTTAGACAGGACAGGGGGTAGCACCGGGGAGCTGTTTTTT. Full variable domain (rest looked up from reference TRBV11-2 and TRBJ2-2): EAGVAQSPRYKIIEKRQSVAFWCNPISGHATLYWYQQILGQGPKLLIQFQNNGVVDDSQLPKDRFSAERLKGVDSTLKIQPAKLEDSAVYLCASSLDRTGGSTGELFFGEGSRLTVL.

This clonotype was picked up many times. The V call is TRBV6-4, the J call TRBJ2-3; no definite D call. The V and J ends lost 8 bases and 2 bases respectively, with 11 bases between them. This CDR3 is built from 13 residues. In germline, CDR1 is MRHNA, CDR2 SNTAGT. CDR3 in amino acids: CASGEGHTDTQYF. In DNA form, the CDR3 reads TGTGCCAGCGGCGAAGGCCACACAGATACGCAGTATTTT.

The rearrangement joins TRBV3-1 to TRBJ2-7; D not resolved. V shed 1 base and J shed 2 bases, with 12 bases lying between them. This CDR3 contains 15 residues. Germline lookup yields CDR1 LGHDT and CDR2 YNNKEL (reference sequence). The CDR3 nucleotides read TGTGCCAGCAGCCAAGGGCCGCAAGAGACCTACGAGCAGTACTTC. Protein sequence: CASSQGPQETYEQYF.

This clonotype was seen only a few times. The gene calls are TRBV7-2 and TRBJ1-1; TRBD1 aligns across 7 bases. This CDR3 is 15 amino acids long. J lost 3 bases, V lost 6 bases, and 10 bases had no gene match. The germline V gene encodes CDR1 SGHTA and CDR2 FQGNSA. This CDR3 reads CASRLRVTGDTEAFF. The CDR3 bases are TGTGCCAGCAGGTTGAGGGTAACAGGGGACACTGAAGCTTTCTTT.

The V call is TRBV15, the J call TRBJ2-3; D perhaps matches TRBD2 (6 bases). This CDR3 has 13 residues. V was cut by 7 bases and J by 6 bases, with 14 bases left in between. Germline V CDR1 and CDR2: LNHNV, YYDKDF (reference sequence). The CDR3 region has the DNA TGTGCCACCAATCTGCGGGGTTGGGATACGCAGTATTTT. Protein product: CATNLRGWDTQYF.

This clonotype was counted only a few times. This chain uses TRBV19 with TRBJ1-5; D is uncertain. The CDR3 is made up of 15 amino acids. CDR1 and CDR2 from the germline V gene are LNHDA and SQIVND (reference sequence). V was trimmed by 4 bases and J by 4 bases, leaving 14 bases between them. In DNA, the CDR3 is TGTGCCAGTAGTACGCGGGGTAGTGGAAATCAGCCCCAGCATTTT. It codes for CASSTRGSGNQPQHF.

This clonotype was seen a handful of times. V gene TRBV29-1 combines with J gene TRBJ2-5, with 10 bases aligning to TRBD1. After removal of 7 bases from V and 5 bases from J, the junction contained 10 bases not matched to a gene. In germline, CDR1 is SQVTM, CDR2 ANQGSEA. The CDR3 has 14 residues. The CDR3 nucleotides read TGCAGCGCGAGGGACAGGGGACCCTGGGAGACCCAGTACTTC. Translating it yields CSARDRGPWETQYF.